Following are 3 T cell receptor beta chains from one sample sequenced in a study of a mutant IDH1 vaccine in newly diagnosed glioma. Profiling relied on immunoSEQ multiplex PCR, and the TCRdb table lists in-frame clones only, not all of them. The sample has 50,000 to 55,000 clones; roughly 78% are singletons. Time point given: week 5, during vaccination. Vaccination comprised doses that each held 300 ug of mutant IDH1 20-mer peptide, plus topical imiquimod. No cognate antigen is known for these TCRs. Sequenced here: PBMCs, sampled from a glioma patient whose treatment included an IDH1 peptide vaccine. The receptors derive from a man aged 45-65 years with glioma.

This sequence joins TRBV30 and TRBJ2-7; D is unclear. This CDR3 region has 12 residues. Germline CDR1 GTSNPN, CDR2 SVGIG (reference sequence). Trimming shortened V by 5 bases and J by 5 bases, and 13 bases separated the two germline ends. The CDR3 sequence is CAWGRTTHEQYF. The CDR3 DNA follows: TGTGCCTGGGGTCGGACCACCCACGAGCAGTACTTC. The variable domain in full, completed from reference TRBV30 and TRBJ2-7, reads SQTIHQWPATLVQPVGSPLSLECTVEGTSNPNLYWYRQAAGRGLQLLFYSVGIGQISSEVPQNLSASRPQDRQFILSSKKLLLSDSGFYLCAWGRTTHEQYFGPGTRLTVT.

The V call is TRBV5-1, the J call TRBJ2-6, with D unresolved. Deletions cut 4 bases from V and 0 bases from J, with 2 bases between. Germline CDR1 is SGHRS and CDR2 is YFSETQ. The CDR3 loop spans 13 amino acids. CDR3: CASSPSGANVLTF. In nucleotides, the CDR3 is TGCGCCAGCAGCCCCTCTGGGGCCAACGTCCTGACTTTC.

This clone was detected only once. The rearrangement uses TRBV6-1 and TRBJ2-5, with a tentative D call TRBD1 (6 bases). Per the germline V gene, CDR1 is MNHNS and CDR2 is SASEGT. The V and J ends lost 8 bases and 5 bases respectively, with 15 bases between them. This CDR3 is 13 amino acids long. In nucleotides, the CDR3 is TGTGCCAGCTCAGTTGGGGGCAGGGAGACCCAGTACTTC. It encodes CASSVGGRETQYF.